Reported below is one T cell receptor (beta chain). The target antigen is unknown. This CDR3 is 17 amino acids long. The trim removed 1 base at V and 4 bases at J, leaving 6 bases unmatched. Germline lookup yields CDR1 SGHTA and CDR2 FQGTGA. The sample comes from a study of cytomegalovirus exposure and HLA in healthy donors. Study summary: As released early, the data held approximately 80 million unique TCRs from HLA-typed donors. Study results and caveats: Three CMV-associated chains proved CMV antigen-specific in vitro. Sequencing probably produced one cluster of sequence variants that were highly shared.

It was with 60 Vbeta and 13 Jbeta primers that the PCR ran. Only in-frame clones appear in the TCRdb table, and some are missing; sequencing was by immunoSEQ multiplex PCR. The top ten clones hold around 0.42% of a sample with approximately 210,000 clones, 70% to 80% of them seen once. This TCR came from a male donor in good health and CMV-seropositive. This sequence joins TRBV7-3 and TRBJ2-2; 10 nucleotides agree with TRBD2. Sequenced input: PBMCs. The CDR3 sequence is CASSLSLAGVSTGELFF. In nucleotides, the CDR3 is TGTGCCAGCAGCTTAAGTCTAGCGGGGGTGAGCACCGGGGAGCTGTTTTTT.